The subject of this entry is one T cell receptor (beta chain). Original processing notes: Reference gene primers were amplified, and this amplification served to estimate nucleated cell counts. Assay used: immunoSEQ multiplex PCR; TCRdb lists only in-frame clones, some missing. V, J and clone size were drawn from that table, and D and trimming were deduced from the DNA. The sample holds tens of thousands of clones, 75% to 85% seen once. The germline CDR1 and CDR2 sequences are LGHNA and YSLEER. This CDR3 has 15 amino acids. V trimming: 4 bases; J trimming: 1 base; junction bases outside the gene matches: 6. The data stem from a study of blood T cell repertoires in COVID-19. Study-wide background: Acute and convalescent COVID-19 specimens originated in the United States, Italy and Spain. PBMCs, B-cell-depleted T cells, or T cells were the source of the cDNA or gDNA that made up the material.

The origin of this receptor is a human donor with acute or convalescent COVID-19. The donor label of this sample is uncertain. Sequences were obtained from peripheral blood. The chain has TRBV4-3 and TRBJ1-1; 7 bases match TRBD1. The CDR3 protein is CASSLWTGWNTEAFF. The CDR3 coding sequence is TGCGCCAGCAGCCTCTGGACAGGTTGGAACACTGAAGCTTTCTTT.